This TCR beta chain appears in the sequencing data of a study of shared clonotypes between healthy human individuals. Study at large: Samples came from two female and three male donors aged 18 to 49.

The quantity of DNA used in unsorted PBMC replicate PCRs was approximately 300 ng, corresponding to tens of thousands of T cell genomes. Original processing notes: Filtering differed, since immunoSEQ gave only junction sequences and no quality scores. The data were produced by immunoSEQ multiplex PCR, yet TCRdb's version contains in-frame clones alone and is incomplete. That table supplies the V and J calls and clone size; D and trimming were determined from the DNA. This table has a few hundred thousand clones, 65% to 80% appearing once. Unsorted samples used tens of millions of PBMCs for genomic DNA. CDR3 size: 14 residues. Germline assignment: CDR1 SGHNT and CDR2 YENEEA. The germline V and J ends were trimmed by 2 bases and 0 bases, with 6 bases remaining between them. This clone was counted between two and nine times.

The chain recombines TRBV11-3 with TRBJ2-3; D unresolved. This clonotype was obtained from a woman aged 35 to 49 in good health. Some clones in this sample may be carry-over from other donors' samples. Input material: PBMCs. CDR3 in DNA: TGTGCCAGCAGCTTATTCACGAGCACAGATACGCAGTATTTT. Its translation: CASSLFTSTDTQYF. The whole variable domain, filled in from reference TRBV11-3 and TRBJ2-3, reads EAGVVQSPRYKIIEKKQPVAFWCNPISGHNTLYWYLQNLGQGPELLIRYENEEAVDDSQLPKDRFSAERLKGVDSTLKIQPAELGDSAVYLCASSLFTSTDTQYFGPGTRLTVL.